The 12 T cell receptor beta chains listed next were all sequenced from one sample in a study of blood T cell repertoires in COVID-19. The repertoire was sequenced with immunoSEQ multiplex PCR; TCRdb's copy has only in-frame clones and lacks some. The sample consists of 250,000 to 300,000 clones, roughly 90% of them appearing once. Sequences were obtained from peripheral blood. The receptors come from a woman aged 45-60 years who had recovered from COVID-19.

CDR3 protein: CASSYTEKGNTIYF. As DNA, the CDR3 is TGTGCCAGCAGTTACACGGAGAAGGGAAACACCATATATTTT. V and J are TRBV6-6 and TRBJ1-3; D gene unclear. In germline, CDR1 is MNHNY, CDR2 SVGAGI (reference sequence). The CDR3 spans 14 residues. V lost 2 bases to trimming and J lost 4 bases, with 9 bases between them.

The V and J genes are TRBV28 and TRBJ2-7; 10 bases fit TRBD2. CDR1 is MDHEN and CDR2 is SYDVKM in the germline V gene. J gave up 2 bases and V 5 bases, and 3 bases lay outside the gene matches. This CDR3 contains 14 residues. The CDR3 protein is CASSVLAGAYEQYF. CDR3 DNA sequence: TGTGCCAGCAGTGTCCTAGCGGGGGCCTACGAGCAGTACTTC.

In its sample, this clone was seen once. V gene TRBV7-2 combines with J gene TRBJ1-2; D possibly corresponds to TRBD1 (5 bases). Trimming took 7 bases from V and 4 from J, leaving 19 bases between them. CDR1 and CDR2 (germline): SGHTA, FQGNSA. The CDR3 contains 15 residues. Here the CDR3 DNA reads TGTGCCAGCACCTCAGGGAGGGGATCTTTCTATGGCTACACCTTC. It is translated as CASTSGRGSFYGYTF.

The rearrangement links TRBV5-1 to TRBJ1-2, with TRBD1 as a possible D gene (5 bases). CDR1 is SGHRS and CDR2 is YFSETQ in the germline V gene. CDR3 length: 14 residues. The V end was cut by 2 bases, the J end by 6 bases, with 14 bases between. This CDR3 is CASSLGREENGYTF. CDR3 DNA sequence: TGCGCCAGCAGCTTAGGCAGGGAGGAGAATGGCTACACCTTC.

The CDR3 DNA is TGTGCCAGCTCACCTCTTCGCCTTCATAGCGGGGGAAGCACAGATACGCAGTATTTT. It yields the protein CASSPLRLHSGGSTDTQYF. V and J are TRBV18 and TRBJ2-3, with TRBD2 identical over 9 bases. The CDR3 consists of 19 residues. The V gene end was trimmed by 3 bases and the J gene end by 0 bases; junction bases not matched to a gene: 13. CDR1 KGHSH and CDR2 LQKENI come from the germline V gene.

The chain uses TRBV3-1 (or the pseudogene TRBV3-2) and TRBJ2-7; possibly TRBD2 for D (7 bases). The germline CDR1 and CDR2 sequences are LGHDT and YNNKEL (reference sequence). The CDR3 has 15 residues. V lost 0 bases and J 6 bases, leaving 15 bases between the germline ends. The CDR3 region is CASSQEGGGRGEQYF. Here the CDR3 DNA reads TGTGCCAGCAGCCAAGAGGGCGGGGGCAGGGGCGAGCAGTACTTC.

The rearrangement joins TRBV6-5 to TRBJ1-2; no firm D call. Germline CDR1 MNHEY, CDR2 SVGAGI. This CDR3 has 13 residues. Trimming pared 0 bases from V and 3 bases from J, leaving 5 bases between. The DNA of the CDR3 is TGTGCCAGCAGTTACTCGGCTCACTATGGCTACACCTTC. Amino acid sequence: CASSYSAHYGYTF.

The chain has TRBV24-1 and TRBJ2-1; weak D call: TRBD2 (6 bases). The CDR3 covers 14 residues. V lost 2 bases and J lost 2, with 6 bases in between. Looked up from germline, CDR1 is KGHDR and CDR2 is SFDVKD. The DNA for the CDR3 is TGTGCCACCAGTGATTGGGGGGCCTACAATGAGCAGTTCTTC. Protein: CATSDWGAYNEQFF.

J is TRBJ2-1 and V is TRBV2, with 8 positions matching TRBD2. The junction had 8 bases not matched to a gene; V was cut back by 2 bases and J by 14 bases. Germline V gene lookup returns CDR1 SNHLY and CDR2 FYNNEI. This CDR3 comprises 13 residues. CDR3 residues: CASSERTGGPKFF. CDR3 coding DNA: TGTGCCAGCAGTGAACGGACGGGGGGGCCCAAGTTCTTC.

The genes are TRBV7-9 and TRBJ2-3; D ambiguous. Trimming removed 6 bases from V and 2 bases from J, with 3 bases in between. This CDR3 has 11 residues. Germline lookup yields CDR1 SEHNR and CDR2 FQNEAQ (reference sequence). CDR3 DNA: TGTGCCAGCAGTAACACAGATACGCAGTATTTT. Encoded protein: CASSNTDTQYF.

J is TRBJ1-4 and V is TRBV7-2, with D perhaps matching TRBD1 (5 bases). V was cut by 4 bases and J by 5 bases, with 17 bases left in between. CDR3 length: 16 residues. Germline lookup yields CDR1 SGHTA and CDR2 FQGNSA. The DNA of the CDR3 is TGTGCCAGCAGCTCTGAAGGTGGGAGGGGAAATGAAAAACTGTTTTTT. It codes for CASSSEGGRGNEKLFF. The variable domain in full, with the rest retrieved from reference TRBV7-2 and TRBJ1-4, is GAGVSQSPSNKVTEKGKDVELRCDPISGHTALYWYRQSLGQGLEFLIYFQGNSAPDKSGLPSDRFSAERTGGSVSTLTIQRTQQEDSAVYLCASSSEGGRGNEKLFFGSGTQLSVL.

The rearrangement uses TRBV6-5 and TRBJ2-5; D perhaps matches TRBD2 (6 bases). The CDR3 totals 14 residues. The ends were cut back, 6 bases at V and 1 base at J, with 12 bases in the middle. Germline V lookup: CDR1 MNHEY, CDR2 SVGAGI. In DNA form, the CDR3 reads TGTGCCAGCAGACCGCCCGGGGGCCAAGAGACCCAGTACTTC. Translation gives CASRPPGGQETQYF.